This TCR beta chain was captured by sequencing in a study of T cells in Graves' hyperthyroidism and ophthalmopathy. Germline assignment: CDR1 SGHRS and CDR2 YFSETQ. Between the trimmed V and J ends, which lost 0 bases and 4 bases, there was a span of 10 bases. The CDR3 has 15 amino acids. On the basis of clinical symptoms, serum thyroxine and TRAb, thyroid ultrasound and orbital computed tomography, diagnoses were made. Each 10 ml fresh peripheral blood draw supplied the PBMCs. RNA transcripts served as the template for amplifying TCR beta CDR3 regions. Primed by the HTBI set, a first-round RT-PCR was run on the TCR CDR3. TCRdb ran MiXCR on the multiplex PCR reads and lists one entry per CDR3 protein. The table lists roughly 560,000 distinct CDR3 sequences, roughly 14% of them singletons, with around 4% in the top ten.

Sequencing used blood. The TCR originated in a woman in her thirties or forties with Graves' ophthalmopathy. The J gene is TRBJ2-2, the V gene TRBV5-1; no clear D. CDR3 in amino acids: CASSLVRISTGELFF. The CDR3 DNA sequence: TGCGCCAGCAGCTTGGTGCGCATAAGCACCGGGGAGCTGTTTTTT.